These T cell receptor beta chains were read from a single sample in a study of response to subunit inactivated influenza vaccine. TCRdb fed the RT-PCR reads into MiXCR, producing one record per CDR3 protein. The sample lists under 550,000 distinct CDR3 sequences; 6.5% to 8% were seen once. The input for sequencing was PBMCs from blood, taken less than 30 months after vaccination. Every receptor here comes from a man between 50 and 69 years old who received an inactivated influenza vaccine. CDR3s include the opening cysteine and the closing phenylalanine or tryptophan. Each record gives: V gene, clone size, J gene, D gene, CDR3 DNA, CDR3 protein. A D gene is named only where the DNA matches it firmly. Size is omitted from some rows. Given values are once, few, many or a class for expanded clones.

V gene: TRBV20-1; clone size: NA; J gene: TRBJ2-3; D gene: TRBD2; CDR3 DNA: TGCAGTGCCCACTTCCGGGAGGGCCTCTTCTGGACAGATACGCAGTATTTT; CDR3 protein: CSAHFREGLFWTDTQYF
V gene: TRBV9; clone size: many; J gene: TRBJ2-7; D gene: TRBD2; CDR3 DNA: TGTGCCAGCAGCCCCGGCGGCGGGAGGTCCCGAGGTAGCTCCTACGAGCAGTACTTC; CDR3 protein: CASSPGGGRSRGSSYEQYF
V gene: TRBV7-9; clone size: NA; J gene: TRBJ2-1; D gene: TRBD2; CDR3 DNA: TGTGCCAGCAGCTTTAGCGGGGTCGGGAATGAGCAGTTCTTC; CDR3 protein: CASSFSGVGNEQFF
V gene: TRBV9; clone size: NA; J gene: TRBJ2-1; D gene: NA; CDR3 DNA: TGTGCCAGCAGCTGGGACCTTAGCTCCTACAATGAGCAGTTCTTC; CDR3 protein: CASSWDLSSYNEQFF
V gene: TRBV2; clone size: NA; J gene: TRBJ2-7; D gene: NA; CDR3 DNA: TGTGCCAGCAGTGGTCCTTTAGGGGCGAACGAGCAGTACTTC; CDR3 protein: CASSGPLGANEQYF
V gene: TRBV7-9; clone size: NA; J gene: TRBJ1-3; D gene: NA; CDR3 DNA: TGTGCCAGCAGCTCTGAGGACACCATATATTTT; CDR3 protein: CASSSEDTIYF
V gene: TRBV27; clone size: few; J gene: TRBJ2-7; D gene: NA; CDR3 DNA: TGTGCCAGCGCTTACATCACGGGTAGTTCCTACGAGCAGTACTTC; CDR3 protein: CASAYITGSSYEQYF
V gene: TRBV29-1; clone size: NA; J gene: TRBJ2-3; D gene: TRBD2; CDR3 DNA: TGCAGCGTTGTGAGGATGCCCGGACTAGCGGGAGGATTGGGCCCCACAGATACGCAGTATTTT; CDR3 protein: CSVVRMPGLAGGLGPTDTQYF
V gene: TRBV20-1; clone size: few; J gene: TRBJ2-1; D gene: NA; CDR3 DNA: TGCAGTGCTAGAAAATCGGGGACCCATGCCTTGGATGAGCAGTTCTTC; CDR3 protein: CSARKSGTHALDEQFF
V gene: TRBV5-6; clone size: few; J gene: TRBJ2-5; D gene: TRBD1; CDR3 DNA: TGTGCCAGCAGCTTGGATGTGACAGGGGAAGAGACCCAGTACTTC; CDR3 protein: CASSLDVTGEETQYF
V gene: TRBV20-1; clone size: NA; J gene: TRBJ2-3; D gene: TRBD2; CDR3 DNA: TGCAGTGCTAGAGATGTCGGGGGGGGCCGGGGCACAGATACGCAGTATTTT; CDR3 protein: CSARDVGGGRGTDTQYF
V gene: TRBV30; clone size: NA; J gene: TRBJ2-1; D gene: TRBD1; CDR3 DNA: TGTGCCTGGAGTGGACTAGGGACAGGGCCCTACAATGAGCAGTTCTTC; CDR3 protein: CAWSGLGTGPYNEQFF
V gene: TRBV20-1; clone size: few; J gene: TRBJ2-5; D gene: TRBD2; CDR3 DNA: TGCAGTGCTAGTGGAACTAGCGGCCGCCAAGAGACCCAGTACTTC; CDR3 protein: CSASGTSGRQETQYF
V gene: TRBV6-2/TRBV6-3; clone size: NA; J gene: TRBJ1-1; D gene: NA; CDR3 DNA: TGTGCCAGCAGTTATTCCCCCCAGTGGAGCACTGAAGCTTTCTTT; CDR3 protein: CASSYSPQWSTEAFF
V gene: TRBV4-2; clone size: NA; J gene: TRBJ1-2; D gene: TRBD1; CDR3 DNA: TGTGCCAGCAGCTCCCGACAGGGAGAAAATGGCTACACCTTC; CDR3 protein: CASSSRQGENGYTF
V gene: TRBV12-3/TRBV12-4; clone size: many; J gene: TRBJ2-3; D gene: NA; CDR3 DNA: TGTGCCAGCACTTTAACGGGTACTAGCACAGATACGCAGTATTTT; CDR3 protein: CASTLTGTSTDTQYF
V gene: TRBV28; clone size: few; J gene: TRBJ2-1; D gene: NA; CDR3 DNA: TGTGCCAGCAGTTTATTGCACTCGTACAATGAGCAGTTCTTC; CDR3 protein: CASSLLHSYNEQFF
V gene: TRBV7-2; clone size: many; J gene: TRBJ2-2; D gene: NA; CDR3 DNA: TGTGCCAGCAGCTTATATGGGCGACGAGGCACCGGGGAGCTGTTTTTT; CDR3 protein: CASSLYGRRGTGELFF
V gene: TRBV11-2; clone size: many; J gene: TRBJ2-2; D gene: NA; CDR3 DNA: TGTGCCAGCAGCTTATTGGGGTTGGACACCGGGGAGCTGTTTTTT; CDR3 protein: CASSLLGLDTGELFF
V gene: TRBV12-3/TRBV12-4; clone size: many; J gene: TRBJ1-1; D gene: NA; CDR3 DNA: TGTGCCAGCAGAAGCGGTGGGGGCCGCCTGAACACTGAAGCTTTCTTT; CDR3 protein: CASRSGGGRLNTEAFF
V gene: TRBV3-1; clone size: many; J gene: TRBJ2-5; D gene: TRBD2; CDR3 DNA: TGTGCCAGCAGCACACGACTAGCGGGGGGGCAAGAGACCCAGTACTTC; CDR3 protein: CASSTRLAGGQETQYF
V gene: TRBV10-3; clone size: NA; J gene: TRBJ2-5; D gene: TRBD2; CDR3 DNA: TGTGCCATCAGGACTAGCGTACAAGAGACCCAGTACTTC; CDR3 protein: CAIRTSVQETQYF
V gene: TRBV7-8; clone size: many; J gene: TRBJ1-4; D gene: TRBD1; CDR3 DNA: TGTGCCAGCAGCTTAGGGAACAGGGGGCGTAGTAATGAAAAACTGTTTTTT; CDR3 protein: CASSLGNRGRSNEKLFF
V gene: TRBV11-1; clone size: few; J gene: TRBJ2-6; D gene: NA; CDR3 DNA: TGTGCCAGCAGCCTCAGCGGAGCCGCTCGCTCGGCCAACGTCCTGACTTTC; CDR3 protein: CASSLSGAARSANVLTF
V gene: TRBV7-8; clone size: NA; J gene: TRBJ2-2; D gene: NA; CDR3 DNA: TGTGCCAGCAGCTTAGTTAATGGGGAGCTGTTTTTT; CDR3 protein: CASSLVNGELFF
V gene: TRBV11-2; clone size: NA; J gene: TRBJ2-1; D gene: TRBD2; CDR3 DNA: TGTGCCAGCAGCTTAGATCGACTAGCGGGGGTCCATGAGCAGTTCTTC; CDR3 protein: CASSLDRLAGVHEQFF
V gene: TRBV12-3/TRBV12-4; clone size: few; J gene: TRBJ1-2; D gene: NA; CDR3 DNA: NA; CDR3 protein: CASSSVRGWGYTF
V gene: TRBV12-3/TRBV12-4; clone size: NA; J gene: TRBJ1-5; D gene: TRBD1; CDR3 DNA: TGTGCCAGCAGCCTCGGACAGGGGAACAATCAGCCCCAGCATTTT; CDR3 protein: CASSLGQGNNQPQHF
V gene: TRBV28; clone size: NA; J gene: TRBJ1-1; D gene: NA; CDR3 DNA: TGTGCCAGCAGTTTGAACCTGAACACTGAAGCTTTCTTT; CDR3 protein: CASSLNLNTEAFF
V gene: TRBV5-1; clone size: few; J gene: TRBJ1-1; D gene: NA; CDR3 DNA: TGCGCCAGCAGGCTGGGACACCCGAACACTGAAGCTTTCTTT; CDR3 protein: CASRLGHPNTEAFF
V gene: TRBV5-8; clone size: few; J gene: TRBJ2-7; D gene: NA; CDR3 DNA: TGTGCCAGCACTAGGACTACCTACGAGCAGTACTTC; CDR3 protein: CASTRTTYEQYF
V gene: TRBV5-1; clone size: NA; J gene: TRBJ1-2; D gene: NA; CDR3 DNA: TGCGCCAGCAGCCCGGATCTTACGCGAGGGGACACCTTC; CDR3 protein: CASSPDLTRGDTF
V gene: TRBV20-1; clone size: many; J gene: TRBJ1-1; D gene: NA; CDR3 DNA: TGCAGACTGGAACGCATTGAACAGGGATTTAAAGCTTTCTTT; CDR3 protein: CRLERIEQGFKAFF
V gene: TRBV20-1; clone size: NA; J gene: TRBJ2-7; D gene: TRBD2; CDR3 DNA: TGCAGTGCTAGACCTAGCGGGAGGCCGTACGAGCAGTACTTC; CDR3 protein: CSARPSGRPYEQYF
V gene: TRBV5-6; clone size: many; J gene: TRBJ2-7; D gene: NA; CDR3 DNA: TGTGCCAGCAGCTTAGCATCCTACGAGCAGTACTTC; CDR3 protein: CASSLASYEQYF
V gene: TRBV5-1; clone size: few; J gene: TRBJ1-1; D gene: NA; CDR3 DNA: TGCGCCAGCAGCTTGGACATGACTGCGGCTTTCTTT; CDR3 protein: CASSLDMTAAFF
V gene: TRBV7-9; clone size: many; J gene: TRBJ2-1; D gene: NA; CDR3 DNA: TGTGCCAGCAGCTTAAATTTCCCTCCGGGTGTTGAGCAGTTCTTC; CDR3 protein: CASSLNFPPGVEQFF
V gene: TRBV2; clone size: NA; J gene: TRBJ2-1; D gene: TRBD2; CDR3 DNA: TGTGCCAGCGGTGATAGCGGGAGGGCCTTCTACAATGAGCAGTTCTTC; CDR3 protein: CASGDSGRAFYNEQFF
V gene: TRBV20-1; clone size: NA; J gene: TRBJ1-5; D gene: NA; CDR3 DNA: TGCAGTGCTAGATACCCGGGGGGTCAGCCCCAGCATTTT; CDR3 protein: CSARYPGGQPQHF
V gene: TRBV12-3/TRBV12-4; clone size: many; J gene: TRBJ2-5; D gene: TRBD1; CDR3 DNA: TGTGCCAGCAGTAGGGACAGGGCGACACAAGAGACCCAGTACTTC; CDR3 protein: CASSRDRATQETQYF
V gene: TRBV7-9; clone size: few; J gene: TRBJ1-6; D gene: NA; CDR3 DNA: TGTGCCAGCAGCTTATTAAGGAGTAGGAATTCACCCCTCCACTTT; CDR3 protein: CASSLLRSRNSPLHF
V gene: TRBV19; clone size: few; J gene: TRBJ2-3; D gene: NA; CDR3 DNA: TGTGCCAGTAGTATAGATAGCCGCTACACAGATACGCAGTATTTT; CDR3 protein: CASSIDSRYTDTQYF
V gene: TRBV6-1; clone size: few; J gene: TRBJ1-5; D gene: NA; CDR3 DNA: TGTGCCAGCAGTGAGCGAGTCAGCCCTCAGCCCCAGCATTTT; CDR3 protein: CASSERVSPQPQHF
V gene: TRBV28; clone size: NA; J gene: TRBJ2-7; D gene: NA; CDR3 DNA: TGTGCCAGCAGTTTCGACAGGTTAACCTACGAGCAGTACTTC; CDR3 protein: CASSFDRLTYEQYF
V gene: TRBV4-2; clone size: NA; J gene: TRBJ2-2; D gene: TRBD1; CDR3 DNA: TGTGCCAGCAGCCAAGCGGGACAGGCGAACACCGGGGAGCTGTTTTTT; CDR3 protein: CASSQAGQANTGELFF
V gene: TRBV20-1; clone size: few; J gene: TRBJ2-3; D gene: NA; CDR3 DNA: TGCAGTGCTCCGGACGTGACAGATACGCAGTATTTT; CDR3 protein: CSAPDVTDTQYF
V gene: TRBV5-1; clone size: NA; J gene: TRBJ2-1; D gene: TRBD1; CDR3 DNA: TGCGCCAGCAGCTTGGACGGGACAGGGGCCGATGAGCAGTTCTTC; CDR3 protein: CASSLDGTGADEQFF
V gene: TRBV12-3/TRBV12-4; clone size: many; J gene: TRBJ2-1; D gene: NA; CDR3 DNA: TGTGCCAGCAGTTTGGGTTCCGGCGCAGTTGGCAATGAGCAGTTCTTC; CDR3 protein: CASSLGSGAVGNEQFF
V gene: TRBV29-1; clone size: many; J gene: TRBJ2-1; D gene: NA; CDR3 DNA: TGCAGCGTGGGCAATCGTCTTGACAATGAGCAGTTCTTC; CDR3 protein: CSVGNRLDNEQFF
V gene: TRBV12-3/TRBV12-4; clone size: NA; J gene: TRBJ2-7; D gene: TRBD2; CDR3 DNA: TGTGCCAGCAGTGCCGCCGGGACTAGCAACTCCTACGAGCAGTACTTC; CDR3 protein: CASSAAGTSNSYEQYF
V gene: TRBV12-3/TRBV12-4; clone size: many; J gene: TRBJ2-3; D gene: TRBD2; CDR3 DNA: TGTGCCAGCAGTCGGGAGGGACTTAACACAGATACGCAGTATTTT; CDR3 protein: CASSREGLNTDTQYF
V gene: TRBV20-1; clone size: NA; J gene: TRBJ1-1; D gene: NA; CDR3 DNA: TGCAGTGCTAGAGCCGGGAGGAACGCTTTCTTT; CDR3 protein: CSARAGRNAFF
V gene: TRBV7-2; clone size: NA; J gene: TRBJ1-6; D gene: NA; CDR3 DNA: TGTGCCAGCAGCTTTGGCCGCAGGGAGGAGAATTCACCCCTCCACTTT; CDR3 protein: CASSFGRREENSPLHF
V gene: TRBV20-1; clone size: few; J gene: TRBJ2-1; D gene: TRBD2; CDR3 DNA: TGCAGTGCTGGGACTAGCGGGGCGTTAGCCAATGAGCAGTTCTTC; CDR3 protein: CSAGTSGALANEQFF
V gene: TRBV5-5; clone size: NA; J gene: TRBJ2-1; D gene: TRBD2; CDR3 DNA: TGTGCCAGCAGCTTGATGGCCCGGGAGGGGAATGAGCAGTTCTTC; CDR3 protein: CASSLMAREGNEQFF
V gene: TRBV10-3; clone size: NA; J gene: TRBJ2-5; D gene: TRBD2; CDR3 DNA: TGTGCCATCAGTGAGTCGAGCCTAGCGGGGGGCGGTACCCAGTACTTC; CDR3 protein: CAISESSLAGGGTQYF
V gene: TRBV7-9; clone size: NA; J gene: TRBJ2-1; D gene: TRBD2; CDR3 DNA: TGTGCCAGCAGCCCCCCAGGCGGGAGGACTTACAATGAGCAGTTCTTC; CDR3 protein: CASSPPGGRTYNEQFF
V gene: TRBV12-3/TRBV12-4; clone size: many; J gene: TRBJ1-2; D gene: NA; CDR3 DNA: TGTGCCAGCAGTTTACGGGCCGGCTACACCTTC; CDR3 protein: CASSLRAGYTF
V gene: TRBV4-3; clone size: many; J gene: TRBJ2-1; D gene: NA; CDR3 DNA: TGCGCCAGCAGCCAAGCTTTTATGAGGGGTTACAATGAGCAGTTCTTC; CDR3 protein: CASSQAFMRGYNEQFF
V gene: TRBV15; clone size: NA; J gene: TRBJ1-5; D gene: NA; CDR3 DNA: TGTTGGCAGGGGAAGGGAAATCAGCCCCAGCATTTT; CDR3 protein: CWQGKGNQPQHF